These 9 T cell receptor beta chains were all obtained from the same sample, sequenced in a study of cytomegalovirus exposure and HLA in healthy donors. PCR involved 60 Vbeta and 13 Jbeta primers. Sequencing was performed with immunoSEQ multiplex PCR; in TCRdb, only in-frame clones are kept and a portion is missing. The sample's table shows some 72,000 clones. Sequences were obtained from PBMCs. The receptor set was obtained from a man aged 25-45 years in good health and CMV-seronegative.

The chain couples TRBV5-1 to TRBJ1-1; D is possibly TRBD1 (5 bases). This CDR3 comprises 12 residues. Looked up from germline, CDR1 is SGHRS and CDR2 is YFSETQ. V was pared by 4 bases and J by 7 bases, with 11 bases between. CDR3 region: CASSLNTGEAFF. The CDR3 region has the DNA TGCGCCAGCAGCCTCAATACAGGTGAAGCTTTCTTT.

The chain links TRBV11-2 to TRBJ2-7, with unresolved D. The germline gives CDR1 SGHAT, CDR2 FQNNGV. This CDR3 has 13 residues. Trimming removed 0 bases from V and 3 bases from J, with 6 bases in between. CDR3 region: CASSLDSGYEQYF. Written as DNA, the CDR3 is TGTGCCAGCAGCTTAGATTCCGGCTACGAGCAGTACTTC. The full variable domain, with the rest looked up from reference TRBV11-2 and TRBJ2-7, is EAGVAQSPRYKIIEKRQSVAFWCNPISGHATLYWYQQILGQGPKLLIQFQNNGVVDDSQLPKDRFSAERLKGVDSTLKIQPAKLEDSAVYLCASSLDSGYEQYFGPGTRLTVT.

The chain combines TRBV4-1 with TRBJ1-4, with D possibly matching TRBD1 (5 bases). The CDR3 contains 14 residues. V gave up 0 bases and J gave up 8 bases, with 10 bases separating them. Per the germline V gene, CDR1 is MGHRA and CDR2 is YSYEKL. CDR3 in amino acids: CASSQDWRGEKLFF. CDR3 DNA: TGCGCCAGCAGCCAAGATTGGCGGGGGGAAAAACTGTTTTTT.

CDR3: CASSMDRGQTEAFF. In nucleotides, the CDR3 is TGTGCCAGCAGCATGGACAGGGGGCAGACTGAAGCTTTCTTT. This chain uses TRBV13 with TRBJ1-1; the match to TRBD1 covers 11 bases. Germline CDR1 PRHDT, CDR2 FYEKMQ (reference sequence). The V gene end was trimmed by 5 bases and the J gene end by 5 bases; junction bases not matched to a gene: 4. The CDR3 runs to 14 residues.

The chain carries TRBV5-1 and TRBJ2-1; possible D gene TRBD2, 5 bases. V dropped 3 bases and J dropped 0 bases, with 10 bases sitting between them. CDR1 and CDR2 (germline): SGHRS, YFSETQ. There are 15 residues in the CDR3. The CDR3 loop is CASSWSGTSYNEQFF. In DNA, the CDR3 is TGCGCCAGCAGCTGGAGCGGAACCTCCTACAATGAGCAGTTCTTC.

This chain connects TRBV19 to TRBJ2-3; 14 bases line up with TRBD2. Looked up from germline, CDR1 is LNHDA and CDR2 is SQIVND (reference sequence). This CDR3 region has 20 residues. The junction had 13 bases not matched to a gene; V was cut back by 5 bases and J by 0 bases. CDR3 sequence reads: CASSPNRFGLAGGSTDTQYF. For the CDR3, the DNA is TGTGCCAGTAGTCCTAATCGTTTCGGACTAGCGGGGGGAAGCACAGATACGCAGTATTTT.

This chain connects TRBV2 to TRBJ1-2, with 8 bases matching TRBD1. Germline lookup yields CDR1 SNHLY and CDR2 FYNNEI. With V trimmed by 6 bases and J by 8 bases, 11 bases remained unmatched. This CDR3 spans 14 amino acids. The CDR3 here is CASSYGQGLLGYTF. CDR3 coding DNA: TGTGCCAGCAGCTATGGACAGGGCCTATTGGGCTACACCTTC.

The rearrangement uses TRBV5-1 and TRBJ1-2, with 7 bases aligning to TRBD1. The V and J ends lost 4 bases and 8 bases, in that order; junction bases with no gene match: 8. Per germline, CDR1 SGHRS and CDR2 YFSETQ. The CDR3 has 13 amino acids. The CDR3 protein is CASSTGQRVGYTF. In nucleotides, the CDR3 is TGCGCCAGCAGCACGGGACAGCGGGTGGGCTACACCTTC.

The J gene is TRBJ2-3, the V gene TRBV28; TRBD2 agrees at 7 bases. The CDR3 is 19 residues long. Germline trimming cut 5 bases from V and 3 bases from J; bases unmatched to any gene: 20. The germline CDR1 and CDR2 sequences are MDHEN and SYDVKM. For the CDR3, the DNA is TGTGCCAGCAGTAGATTAGCTGGGGGGGTCGTCCCGGGGACAGATACGCAGTATTTT. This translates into CASSRLAGGVVPGTDTQYF.